This entry lists 20 T cell receptor beta chains sequenced from one sample in a study of T cells in Graves' hyperthyroidism and ophthalmopathy. The CDR3 regions of TCR beta were amplified from RNA transcripts. HTBI primers drove first-round RT-PCR of the TCR CDR3. TCRdb processed the multiplex PCR reads anew with MiXCR; each CDR3 protein has one entry. The table has about 690,000 distinct CDR3 sequences, 15% to 20% seen once. The sequencing sample was made of blood. The receptors come from a man aged 45-65 years with Graves' hyperthyroidism.

This clonotype was picked up many times. This chain joins TRBV28 and TRBJ2-7, with 8 bases that match TRBD1. This CDR3 contains 16 residues. V was pared by 6 bases and J by 0 bases, with 10 bases of the junction left unmatched. Germline values: CDR1 MDHEN, CDR2 SYDVKM. CDR3 in amino acids: CASRTRNRGSSYEQYF. In nucleotides, the CDR3 is TGTGCCAGCAGGACTCGTAACAGGGGGAGCTCCTACGAGCAGTACTTC.

This clonotype was seen more than once but under ten times. V gene TRBV5-1 combines with J gene TRBJ1-6; D gene ambiguous. Germline V lookup: CDR1 SGHRS, CDR2 YFSETQ. CDR3 length: 14 residues. The V end lost 0 bases, the J end lost 7 bases, and 8 bases lay between the germline ends. The CDR3 nucleotides read TGCGCCAGCAGCTTGGACAAGATCAATTCACCCCTCCACTTT. Its protein is CASSLDKINSPLHF.

This sequence joins TRBV10-2 and TRBJ2-7; D call uncertain. Germline CDR1 reads WSHSY; CDR2 reads SAAADI. Trimming pared 8 bases from V and 7 bases from J, leaving 18 bases between. There are 13 residues in the CDR3. CDR3 loop: CASQALGSREQYF. The CDR3 DNA follows: TGCGCCAGCCAAGCCTTGGGGTCGAGGGAGCAGTACTTC.

This clonotype was detected a few times. The V gene is TRBV25-1, the J gene TRBJ2-3; TRBD1 or TRBD2 may be the D gene (5 bases each). V was shortened by 0 bases and J by 5 bases, with 9 bases between the two germline ends. From germline, CDR1 is MGHDK and CDR2 SYGVNS. This CDR3 has 14 amino acids. The CDR3, as DNA: TGTGCCAGCAGTGAATATAGGGACGTAGATACGCAGTATTTT. This gives the protein CASSEYRDVDTQYF.

This chain uses TRBV15 with TRBJ2-3; D is perhaps TRBD2 (6 bases). The V end lost 2 bases, the J end lost 4 bases, and 13 bases lay between the germline ends. Germline lookup yields CDR1 LNHNV and CDR2 YYDKDF (reference sequence). This CDR3 is built from 15 residues. The CDR3 is CATSRRLGGADTQYF. DNA for the CDR3: TGTGCCACCAGCAGAAGACTAGGAGGGGCAGATACGCAGTATTTT.

This clonotype has a handful of counts. This sequence joins TRBV7-9 and TRBJ2-7; D unresolved. Germline loops: CDR1 SEHNR, CDR2 FQNEAQ (reference sequence). This CDR3 has 14 residues. The ends were cut back, 1 base at V and 5 bases at J, with 12 bases in the middle. The CDR3 here is CASSLVTWEHEQYF. CDR3 nucleotide sequence: TGTGCCAGCAGCTTAGTAACTTGGGAACACGAGCAGTACTTC.

This clonotype was seen many times. The rearrangement links TRBV11-2 to TRBJ2-7; 9 nucleotides align to TRBD2. Looked up from germline, CDR1 is SGHAT and CDR2 is FQNNGV. This CDR3 spans 14 amino acids. The V and J ends lost 4 bases and 3 bases, in that order; junction bases with no gene match: 4. The CDR3 region has the DNA TGTGCCAGCAGCTCCGGACTAGCGTACTACGAGCAGTACTTC. This encodes CASSSGLAYYEQYF.

CDR3 nucleotides: TGTGCCAGCAGCGTTGGGGTGAACAATGAGCAGTTCTTC. This translates into CASSVGVNNEQFF. The chain employs TRBV9 and TRBJ2-1; D remains ambiguous. The CDR3 is 13 residues long. Between the trimmed V and J ends, which lost 2 bases and 5 bases, there was a span of 8 bases. Germline V gene lookup returns CDR1 SGDLS and CDR2 YYNGEE.

The table lists this clonotype with a count of one. A read error may be the cause here, since a much bigger clone is one base away. The V and J genes are TRBV19 and TRBJ2-1; TRBD2 matches 9 bases. Germline V gene lookup returns CDR1 LNHDA and CDR2 SQIVND (reference sequence). The CDR3 is 15 residues long. V shed 5 bases and J 8 bases; nucleotides not matched to a gene: 10. The CDR3: CASSPQVAGVDEQFF. Written as DNA, the CDR3 is TGTGCCAGTAGTCCCCAGGTAGCGGGAGTCGATGAGCAGTTCTTC.

This clonotype was observed a handful of times. This sequence joins TRBV5-1 and TRBJ1-1; no firm D call. The germline V gene encodes CDR1 SGHRS and CDR2 YFSETQ. The CDR3 is 12 residues long. Trimming left V 1 base short and J 8 bases short, with 9 bases between. The DNA of the CDR3 is TGCGCCAGCAGCTTGACGCACAAAGAAGCTTTCTTT. It codes for CASSLTHKEAFF.

V is TRBV6-4 and J is TRBJ2-3; 7 positions agree with TRBD2. Germline V gene sequence: CDR1 MRHNA, CDR2 SNTAGT. J lost 4 bases, V lost 6 bases, and 10 bases had no gene match. CDR3 length equals 15 residues. This CDR3 is CASSQGLGGADTQYF. The CDR3 bases are TGTGCCAGCAGCCAAGGACTAGGTGGGGCAGATACGCAGTATTTT.

In its sample, this clonotype was seen many times. V is TRBV28 and J is TRBJ2-7; tentatively, D is TRBD2 (6 bases). Germline V gene lookup returns CDR1 MDHEN and CDR2 SYDVKM. The CDR3 consists of 16 residues. The germline V and J ends were trimmed by 4 bases and 2 bases, with 18 bases remaining between them. The CDR3 nucleotides read TGTGCCAGCAGTTACCCCCGGCAGGGAGGTCCCTACGAGCAGTACTTC. Encoded protein: CASSYPRQGGPYEQYF. Combining the CDR3 with reference TRBV28 and TRBJ2-7 gives the whole variable domain DVKVTQSSRYLVKRTGEKVFLECVQDMDHENMFWYRQDPGLGLRLIYFSYDVKMKEKGDIPEGYSVSREKKERFSLILESASTNQTSMYLCASSYPRQGGPYEQYFGPGTRLTVT.

This clonotype was detected ten times or more. The chain couples TRBV2 to TRBJ1-2; 7 bases map to TRBD1. The CDR3 loop spans 15 amino acids. The J segment lost 6 bases and the V segment lost 4 bases, leaving 11 bases of the junction unmatched. CDR1 is SNHLY, CDR2 FYNNEI, per germline. Written as DNA, the CDR3 is TGTGCCAGCAGTGGAGACAGGGACGGAGCAGATGGCTACACCTTC. Its protein is CASSGDRDGADGYTF.

This clonotype was seen ten or more times. This chain joins TRBV28 and TRBJ2-5; TRBD2 agrees at 12 bases. The CDR3 totals 16 residues. Trimming removed 6 bases from V and 3 bases from J; junction bases left unmatched: 8. Per the germline V gene, CDR1 is MDHEN and CDR2 is SYDVKM. CDR3 sequence: CASSSVWTSGKETQYF. DNA for the CDR3: TGTGCCAGCAGCTCTGTTTGGACTAGCGGGAAAGAGACCCAGTACTTC.

The chain has TRBV7-2 and TRBJ1-3; a possible D gene is TRBD1 (5 bases). The CDR3 runs 16 residues. Germline V gene data show CDR1 as SGHTA and CDR2 as FQGNSA. Trimming stripped 8 bases from V and 2 bases from J, with 19 bases between. The CDR3 here is CASRDPGGLPGNTIYF. In nucleotides, the CDR3 is TGTGCCAGCCGGGACCCGGGGGGACTCCCTGGAAACACCATATATTTT.

Regarding this clonotype: A junction end diverges from the germline sequence, so it may reflect a read error. The chain is built from TRBV4-3 and TRBJ2-3; TRBD2 agrees at 9 bases. Germline assignment: CDR1 LGHNA and CDR2 YSLEER. The CDR3 loop spans 17 amino acids. DNA of the CDR3: TGCGCCAACAGCCAAGATGGGGCGGGAGGGCCTTCAGATACGCAGTATTTT. Translating gives CANSQDGAGGPSDTQYF.

The sample holds a few counts of this clonotype. V gene TRBV9 combines with J gene TRBJ2-3, with D hard to call. The CDR3 sequence is 16 residues long. V was cut by 4 bases and J by 5 bases, with 20 bases left in between. CDR1 and CDR2 (germline): SGDLS, YYNGEE. CDR3 residues: CASSHPSHQDEDTQYF. CDR3 bases: TGTGCCAGCAGCCATCCCTCTCATCAAGACGAAGATACGCAGTATTTT.

The V call is TRBV4-3, the J call TRBJ1-2; D not certain. Looked up from germline, CDR1 is LGHNA and CDR2 is YSLEER. The length of the CDR3 is 14 residues. V lost 0 bases and J 3 bases, leaving 8 bases between the germline ends. CDR3 protein: CASSQDWADYGYTF. CDR3 bases: TGCGCCAGCAGCCAAGATTGGGCGGACTATGGCTACACCTTC.

The rearrangement links TRBV2 to TRBJ2-7, with 7 bases aligning to TRBD1. This CDR3 contains 15 residues. CDR1 is SNHLY and CDR2 is FYNNEI in the germline V gene. The ends lost 3 bases at V and 0 bases at J; junction bases unmatched: 5. CDR3 bases: TGTGCCAGCAGTGACCCGACAGGGCCCTCCTACGAGCAGTACTTC. As protein: CASSDPTGPSYEQYF.

The chain recombines TRBV5-1 with TRBJ2-5, with 13 bases fitting TRBD2. The CDR3 has 17 residues. Germline values: CDR1 SGHRS, CDR2 YFSETQ. Trimming at V came to 0 bases and at J to 5 bases, leaving 7 bases not matched to a gene. Here the CDR3 DNA reads TGCGCCAGCAGCTTGGCTTTAGGACTAGCGGGAGTGGAGACCCAGTACTTC. Protein product: CASSLALGLAGVETQYF.